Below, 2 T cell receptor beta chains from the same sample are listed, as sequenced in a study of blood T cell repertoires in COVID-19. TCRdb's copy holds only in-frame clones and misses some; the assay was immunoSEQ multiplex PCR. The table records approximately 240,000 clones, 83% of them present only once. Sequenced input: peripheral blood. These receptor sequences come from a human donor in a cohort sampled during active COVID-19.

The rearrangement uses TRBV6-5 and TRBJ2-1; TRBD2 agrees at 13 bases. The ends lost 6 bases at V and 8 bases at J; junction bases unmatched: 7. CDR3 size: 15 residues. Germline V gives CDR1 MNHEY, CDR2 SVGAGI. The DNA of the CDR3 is TGTGCCAGCAGACTCACCGGGACTAGCGGGGATGAGCAGTTCTTC. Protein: CASRLTGTSGDEQFF.

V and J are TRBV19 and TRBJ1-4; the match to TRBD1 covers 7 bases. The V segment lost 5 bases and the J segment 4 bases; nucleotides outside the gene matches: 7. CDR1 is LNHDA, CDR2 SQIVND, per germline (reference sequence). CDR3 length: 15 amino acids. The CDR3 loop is CASSATGIYNEKLFF. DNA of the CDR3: TGTGCCAGTAGTGCGACAGGGATCTATAATGAAAAACTGTTTTTT. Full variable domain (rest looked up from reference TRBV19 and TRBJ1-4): DGGITQSPKYLFRKEGQNVTLSCEQNLNHDAMYWYRQDPGQGLRLIYYSQIVNDFQKGDIAEGYSVSREKKESFPLTVTSAQKNPTAFYLCASSATGIYNEKLFFGSGTQLSVL.